What follows is one T cell receptor beta chain and its context. The target antigen is unknown. Generated by immunoSEQ multiplex PCR, the TCRdb table keeps only in-frame clones and is missing some. The sample carries 100,000 or so clones, approximately 90% recorded once. This sample is part of a study of T cell responses to AZD1222 COVID-19 vaccine. Findings and caveats of the study: CD4 TCRs covered the whole spike, strongest at regions 160-218 and 743-854.

The V gene lost 0 bases and the J gene lost 8 bases, with 8 bases spanning the gap. Germline V gene sequence: CDR1 MNHEY, CDR2 SVGAGI. The CDR3 is 13 amino acids. This specimen consisted of peripheral blood, obtained on day 0 of AZD1222 vaccination. The TCR sequence derives from an adult in good health. V is TRBV6-5 and J is TRBJ1-5; D call uncertain. The CDR3 DNA sequence: TGTGCCAGCAGTTACTCGGACGCGGAGCCCCAGCATTTT. Protein product: CASSYSDAEPQHF.